This T cell receptor (beta chain) came from a study of shared clonotypes between healthy human individuals. CD45RA+ naive and CD45RA-negative memory subsets were separated from CD4+ cells. Over several immunoSEQ plates, each subset's genomic DNA was distributed in even portions. In the study's own analysis: Sequence data from immunoSEQ were junction-only and lacked quality scores; consequently, filtering differed. The assay was immunoSEQ multiplex PCR, and TCRdb's table has in-frame clones only and misses some. V and J calls and clone size are copied from that table; D and trimming were computed from the DNA. The sample shows a few million clones, 85% to 95% of them seen only once. CDR1 and CDR2 from the germline V gene are MDHEN and SYDVKM. The CDR3 loop spans 14 amino acids. V lost 2 bases and J 7 bases, leaving 14 bases between the germline ends.

The origin of this receptor is a man younger than 35 in good health. The sample comprised naive CD4+ T cells sorted from blood. Regarding subset: CD45RA+ positively selected. The chain couples TRBV28 to TRBJ1-1; D might be TRBD1 (6 bases). CDR3 in amino acids: CASSLTQGFGEAFF. CDR3 nucleotides: TGTGCCAGCAGTTTAACACAGGGATTTGGTGAAGCTTTCTTT.